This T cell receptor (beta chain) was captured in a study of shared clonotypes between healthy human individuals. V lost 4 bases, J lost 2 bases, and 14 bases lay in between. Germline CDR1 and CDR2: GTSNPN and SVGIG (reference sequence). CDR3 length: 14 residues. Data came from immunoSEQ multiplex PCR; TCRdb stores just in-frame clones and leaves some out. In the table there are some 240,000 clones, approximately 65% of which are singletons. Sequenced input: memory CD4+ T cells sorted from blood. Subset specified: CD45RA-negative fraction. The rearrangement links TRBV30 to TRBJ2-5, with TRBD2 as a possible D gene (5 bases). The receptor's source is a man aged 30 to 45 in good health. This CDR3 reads CAWNRDRGQETQYF. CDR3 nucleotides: TGTGCCTGGAATCGGGATCGGGGTCAAGAGACCCAGTACTTC.